What follows describes a single T cell receptor beta chain. This clonotype appeared a few times. Its antigen specificity is not known. The input lacks base qualities; no much larger clone sits a single base away. This sample is part of a study of CD8 T cells in ankylosing spondylitis (dated by TCRdb to the late 2010s). General notes on the study: To find TCR variants linked to disease, the study profiled T cell receptor beta repertoires in ankylosing spondylitis patients and healthy donors. In total, the full study cohort was made up of nearly 110 healthy donors and 25 to 30 ankylosing spondylitis patients. Peripheral blood samples were taken, and synovial fluid was additionally collected from ankylosing spondylitis patients.

The research as a whole found: A TCR beta motif made up of several highly homologous amino acid variants appeared to be characteristic of blood from ankylosing spondylitis patients. According to the report, matched synovial fluid samples from ankylosing spondylitis patients were significantly enriched for the disease-linked clones. Some motif variants had previously been reported in the synovial fluid and blood of reactive arthritis patients, which suggests shared mechanisms of disease initiation. The disease-linked clones had a CD8+ phenotype and were found at relatively low frequencies in peripheral blood.

The sequencer was an Illumina HiSeq 2500. Quantitative 5'-RACE with molecular barcodes was the method used to prepare the TCR beta libraries. The study's processing was this. A new computational method, built on a probabilistic model of VDJ rearrangement, was used to identify disease-linked TCR variants. TCRdb handled the public reads itself, with Q25 trimming in fastp and clone calling in MiXCR, and kept productive beta chains. Identical CDR3 proteins give one entry, which carries the most common genes and DNA. These V and J calls derive from TCRdb rather than the authors' analysis. This sample is represented by 31,000 or so distinct CDR3 sequences; 30% of them were singletons. The top ten clones comprise around 45% of the sample. Synovial fluid samples were matched to blood samples from the same ankylosing spondylitis patients. Counted from cysteine to phenylalanine, this CDR3 has 17 amino acids. The only DNA kept is the CDR3, 51 bases in frame from the first base. Sequences SEHNR (CDR1) and FQNEAQ (CDR2) are obtained from the germline V gene (reference sequence). V lost 5 bases and J lost 2 bases, and the count of bases not matched to a germline gene is 12.

The receptor comes from a male donor with ankylosing spondylitis. Sequencing was performed on synovial fluid, either unsorted or a sorted T cell fraction (not recorded which). The V and J genes are TRBV7-9 and TRBJ1-3; TRBD1 matches 7 bases in the middle. The nucleotides read TGTGCCAGCAGCCAAGGACAGGCTTCAAAAACTGGAAACACCATATATTTT. This yields the protein CASSQGQASKTGNTIYF. Reference TRBV7-9 and TRBJ1-3 proteins supply the regions before and after the CDR3; the full variable domain is: DTGVSQNPRHKITKRGQNVTFRCDPISEHNRLYWYRQTLGQGPEFLTYFQNEAQLEKSRLLSDRFSAERPKGSFSTLEIQRTEQGDSAMYLCASSQGQASKTGNTIYFGEGSWLTVV.